The rows below give T cell receptor beta chains drawn from one sample of a study of PD-L1 blockade in urothelial cancer. Produced via immunoSEQ multiplex PCR; TCRdb's table is partial and in-frame only. The sample contains some 120,000 clones, 80% to 90% of which appear only once. The material was PBMCs, obtained around atezolizumab (anti-PD-L1) treatment. These receptors all come from a man aged 55 to 70 with urothelial cancer. CDR3s include the opening cysteine and the closing phenylalanine or tryptophan. D genes are given only for firm matches. Clone size is shown for a subset of rows, as once, few, many or a class of expanded clone.

>once|TRBV7-2|TRBJ2-7|TRBD1
CASSSGQGAYEQYF
TGTGCCAGCAGCTCCGGACAGGGAGCCTACGAGCAGTACTTC
>-|TRBV7-2|TRBJ2-7|-
CASSKGQYEQYF
TGTGCCAGCAGCAAAGGACAGTACGAGCAGTACTTC
>-|TRBV7-2|TRBJ2-1|TRBD1
CASSFTDRGNEQFF
TGTGCCAGCAGCTTCACAGACAGGGGCAATGAGCAGTTCTTC
>-|TRBV5-4|TRBJ1-1|-
CASRPGQTNTEAFF
TGTGCCAGCAGACCGGGACAAACGAACACTGAAGCTTTCTTT
>-|TRBV7-2|TRBJ2-1|TRBD1
CASTLDRGSNEQFF
TGTGCCAGCACCCTGGACAGGGGTAGCAATGAGCAGTTCTTC
>-|TRBV11-2|TRBJ2-2|TRBD2
CASSPGLAGATGELFF
TGTGCCAGCAGCCCAGGACTAGCGGGAGCCACCGGGGAGCTGTTTTTT
>-|TRBV27|TRBJ1-2|-
CASSFNENYGYTF
TGTGCCAGCAGTTTCAACGAGAACTATGGCTACACCTTC
>few|TRBV5-1|TRBJ1-1|-
CASRGGQGMNTEAFF
TGCGCCAGCAGGGGGGGGCAGGGGATGAACACTGAAGCTTTCTTT
>-|TRBV27|TRBJ1-1|-
CASSSLGMNTEAFF
TGTGCCAGCAGTTCCCTCGGGATGAACACTGAAGCTTTCTTT
>-|TRBV7-6|TRBJ1-1|TRBD1
CASSSQSGQGVTEAFF
TGTGCCAGCAGCTCACAATCGGGACAGGGTGTCACTGAAGCTTTCTTT
>-|TRBV11-2|TRBJ2-7|TRBD2
CASSSIAGGPGEQYF
TGTGCCAGCAGCTCAATAGCGGGAGGGCCTGGGGAGCAGTACTTC
>-|TRBV28|TRBJ1-1|TRBD1
CASSPSGTGKTEAFF
TGTGCCAGCAGTCCATCCGGGACAGGGAAAACTGAAGCTTTCTTT
>-|TRBV5-6|TRBJ2-1|-
CASSRTDWDEQFF
TGTGCCAGCAGCCGGACAGATTGGGATGAGCAGTTCTTC
>-|TRBV27|TRBJ2-1|TRBD2
CASSPGTSGSWQFF
TGTGCCAGCAGTCCCGGGACTAGCGGGAGTTGGCAGTTCTTC
>few|TRBV11-3|TRBJ2-7|TRBD2
CASSPRTSSYEQYF
TGTGCCAGCAGCCCCCGGACTAGCTCCTACGAGCAGTACTTC
>-|TRBV28|TRBJ2-7|-
CASSSNRDISYEQYF
TGTGCCAGCAGTTCCAACCGGGACATCTCCTACGAGCAGTACTTC
>-|TRBV18|TRBJ1-2|TRBD1
CASSPLQGADGYTF
TGTGCCAGCTCACCATTACAGGGGGCTGATGGCTACACCTTC
>-|TRBV5-1|TRBJ1-2|-
CASSLDGNYGYTF
TGCGCCAGCAGCTTGGACGGGAACTATGGCTACACCTTC
>-|TRBV18|TRBJ1-5|-
CASSLDFSNQPQHF
TGTGCCAGCTCGCTAGACTTTAGCAATCAGCCCCAGCATTTT
>-|TRBV5-4|TRBJ2-3|TRBD1
CASSADRVGDTQYF
TGTGCCAGCAGCGCGGACAGGGTCGGGGATACGCAGTATTTT
>-|TRBV19|TRBJ2-5|-
CASRPPSVETQYF
TGTGCCAGTAGACCTCCCTCAGTGGAGACCCAGTACTTC
>once|TRBV5-4|TRBJ2-7|-
CASSLNEGYEQYF
TGTGCCAGCAGCTTAAATGAGGGCTACGAGCAGTACTTC
>once|TRBV5-1|TRBJ2-3|TRBD1
CASSWDSYTDTQYF
TGCGCCAGCAGCTGGGACAGCTACACAGATACGCAGTATTTT
>-|TRBV7-3|TRBJ2-7|-
CASSYRAGLLGEQYF
TGTGCCAGCAGCTACAGGGCCGGATTACTTGGGGAGCAGTACTTC
>-|TRBV28|TRBJ1-2|TRBD1
CASSLGQGGVMHTF
TGTGCCAGCAGTTTAGGGCAGGGGGGAGTAATGCACACCTTC
>-|TRBV7-9|TRBJ1-1|-
CASSFENPEAFF
TGTGCCAGCAGTTTCGAGAATCCTGAAGCTTTCTTT
>-|TRBV2|TRBJ1-1|-
CASTIRGTEAFF
TGTGCCAGCACCATTCGGGGGACTGAAGCTTTCTTT
>-|TRBV19|TRBJ2-2|TRBD1
CASKDRGVVGELFF
TGTGCCAGTAAAGACAGGGGGGTTGTCGGGGAGCTGTTTTTT
>-|TRBV18|TRBJ2-7|-
CASSRPPGDEQYF
TGTGCCAGCTCCCGCCCGCCGGGAGACGAGCAGTACTTC
>-|TRBV6-1|TRBJ1-6|-
CASSPSSYNSPLHF
TGTGCCAGCAGTCCGAGCTCCTATAATTCACCCCTCCACTTT
>-|TRBV5-1|TRBJ2-5|TRBD1
CASSLDGTGQETQYF
TGCGCCAGCAGCTTGGATGGGACAGGGCAAGAGACCCAGTACTTC
>-|TRBV2|TRBJ1-6|-
CASSEDSLNSPLHF
TGTGCCAGCAGTGAGGACAGTCTGAATTCACCCCTCCACTTT
>-|TRBV4-3|TRBJ2-3|-
CASSQEGTGSYTDTQYF
TGCGCCAGCAGCCAAGAAGGAACGGGATCATACACAGATACGCAGTATTTT
>-|TRBV29-1|TRBJ2-3|TRBD2
CSVEDYRGGTSTDTQYF
TGCAGCGTTGAAGATTACCGGGGGGGCACAAGCACAGATACGCAGTATTTT
>few|TRBV10-3|TRBJ2-7|-
CAISEANYEQYF
TGTGCCATCTCCGAGGCCAACTACGAGCAGTACTTC